The T cell receptor beta chain described here comes from a study of beta chain features in type 1 diabetes. Study-wide points: Patients with Type 1 diabetes showed moderately but significantly shorter TCRB CDR3s in all four CD4+ subsets. Shorter templates may be favored by PCR, equally so in patients and controls.

The CDR3 is made up of 15 amino acids. Trimming took 3 bases from V and 3 from J; bases not matched to a gene: 7. The germline gives CDR1 MNHEY, CDR2 SVGAGI. On this clone: Its antigen remains unknown.

The entirety of the isolated RNA underwent reverse transcription, so expressed TCRB transcripts were sequenced. Sequencing used immunoSEQ multiplex PCR; TCRdb keeps in-frame clones, though not all of them. The sample consists of 250,000 to 350,000 clones, roughly 15% of them appearing once. A sort by CD45RO/CCR7/CD25/CD127/CD95/CD27 yielded CD4+ naive, central memory, regulatory and stem cell-like memory cells. Sample: central memory CD4+ T cells from blood. The chain links TRBV6-5 to TRBJ1-1; 7 bases align to TRBD1. This clonotype was sampled from a man between 25 and 39 years old in good health. Here the CDR3 reads CASSYSRTGDTEAFF. DNA of the CDR3: TGTGCCAGCAGTTATTCCCGAACAGGGGACACTGAAGCTTTCTTT.